This TCR beta chain emerged from a study of PD-L1 blockade in urothelial cancer. Study-level information: When patients started atezolizumab in about 2014, it was given at 1,200 mg intravenously every 3 weeks.

The method was immunoSEQ multiplex PCR; TCRdb's version includes in-frame clones alone and lacks a portion of them. The repertoire consists of about 100,000 clones, with about 89% occurring once and the leading ten covering 0.75% to 0.95%. Per germline, CDR1 LGHNA and CDR2 YNFKEQ. The CDR3 extends over 17 amino acids. V was trimmed by 4 bases and J by 0 bases, leaving 15 bases between them. The sequencing here drew on PBMCs, taken around atezolizumab (anti-PD-L1) treatment. The gene calls are TRBV4-2 and TRBJ1-4, with D perhaps matching TRBD1 (5 bases). This TCR was sampled from a woman of 80 years or more with urothelial cancer. The CDR3 sequence: CASSPGGVGATNEKLFF. The CDR3 nucleotides are TGTGCCAGCAGCCCTGGGGGGGTGGGGGCAACTAATGAAAAACTGTTTTTT.